This TCR beta chain appears in the sequencing data of a study of beta chain features in type 1 diabetes. Study-wide context: Similarity in age, gender and cell yields was seen between patients and healthy donors.

General study results and limits: Among patients with Type 1 diabetes, TCRB CDR3s were moderately but significantly shorter in every one of the four CD4+ subsets.

This clone has more than one count but fewer than ten. Its antigen is unknown. CDR3 size: 15 residues. Looked up from germline, CDR1 is SGHTA and CDR2 is FQGNSA. V was clipped by 1 base and J by 10 bases; unmatched bases: 8. Expressed TCRB transcripts were sequenced because the entire RNA isolate underwent reverse transcription. Clones were read by immunoSEQ multiplex PCR, and TCRdb kept only the in-frame ones, dropping some. The data contain around 340,000 clones, 6.5% to 10% of them singletons. The origin of this receptor is a woman between 18 and 29 years old in good health. Sequenced input: central memory CD4+ T cells from blood. This chain links TRBV7-2 with TRBJ2-1; the match to TRBD1 covers 9 bases. CDR3 bases: TGTGCCAGCAGCTTAGACGGGACAGGGTATCGAGAGCAGTTCTTC. Residues: CASSLDGTGYREQFF.